Following are 20 T cell receptor beta chains from one sample sequenced in a study of T cells in localized non-small cell lung cancer. TCRdb keeps only in-frame clones here, not all; method: immunoSEQ multiplex PCR. In the table there are 45,000 to 50,000 clones, approximately 90% of which are singletons. Sequencing used PBMCs, obtained before any cancer treatment. The receptors derive from a man aged 40 to 70 with stage II lung adenocarcinoma.

V usage is TRBV7-6 and J usage is TRBJ1-4, with unresolved D. The CDR3 contains 18 residues. The V gene lost 5 bases and the J gene lost 0 bases, with 19 bases spanning the gap. Per the germline V gene, CDR1 is SGHVS and CDR2 is FNYEAQ. The CDR3 nucleotides are TGTGCCAGCAGCCCCCGGGCAGAATCGAGCGCAACTAATGAAAAACTGTTTTTT. This encodes CASSPRAESSATNEKLFF.

This clone was detected only once. The chain has TRBV19 and TRBJ1-2; 10 positions agree with TRBD1. The CDR3 extends over 14 amino acids. From germline, CDR1 is LNHDA and CDR2 SQIVND (reference sequence). V lost 7 bases to trimming and J lost 8 bases; unmatched junction nucleotides: 10. The CDR3 is CASKPGQGTIGYTF. The CDR3 DNA sequence: TGTGCCAGTAAACCGGGACAGGGGACGATCGGCTACACCTTC.

The CDR3 nucleotides read TGTGCTAGTGGTTTGTACGGCAATCAGCCCCAGCATTTT. This sequence encodes CASGLYGNQPQHF. The rearrangement uses TRBV12-5 and TRBJ1-5; the D is unclear. V dropped 2 bases and J dropped 2 bases, with 4 bases sitting between them. Germline-derived CDR1 and CDR2 are LGHNT and FRNRAP. The CDR3 has 13 amino acids. The variable domain in full, completed from reference TRBV12-5 and TRBJ1-5, reads DARVTQTPRHKVTEMGQEVTMRCQPILGHNTVFWYRQTMMQGLELLAYFRNRAPLDDSGMPKDRFSAEMPDATLATLKIQPSEPRDSAVYFCASGLYGNQPQHFGDGTRLSIL.

The V and J genes are TRBV9 and TRBJ2-1, with D possibly being TRBD2 (6 bases). CDR3 length: 15 residues. V lost 4 bases and J lost 7, with 18 bases in between. Germline V lookup: CDR1 SGDLS, CDR2 YYNGEE. DNA for the CDR3: TGTGCCAGCAGCCAAGATAGCTTGGCGGGAAATGAGCAGTTCTTC. The encoded protein is CASSQDSLAGNEQFF.

The chain is built from TRBV2 and TRBJ2-2; D ambiguous. The germline V gene has CDR1 SNHLY and CDR2 FYNNEI. V lost 4 bases and J 6 bases, leaving 9 bases between the germline ends. This CDR3 region has 13 residues. CDR3 bases: TGTGCCAGCAGTGTTAGTGGTGCCGGGGAGCTGTTTTTT. Its protein product is CASSVSGAGELFF.

This clone was detected once. The rearrangement links TRBV11-2 to TRBJ1-6, with D unclear. The germline V and J ends were trimmed by 4 bases and 8 bases, with 9 bases remaining between them. CDR3 size: 13 residues. Germline loops: CDR1 SGHAT, CDR2 FQNNGV. CDR3 in amino acids: CASSSILYSPLHF. Written as DNA, the CDR3 is TGTGCCAGCAGCTCTATCCTTTATTCACCCCTCCACTTT.

Comment on this clone: At the DNA level, this CDR3 is encoded by other sequences in the same sample as well. The rearrangement uses TRBV4-2 and TRBJ1-5; unclear D gene. V shed 0 bases and J shed 7 bases, with 7 bases lying between them. CDR1 is LGHNA and CDR2 is YNFKEQ in the germline V gene. The CDR3 has 13 amino acids. The CDR3, as DNA: TGTGCCAGCAGCCAAGATAGAGACCAGCCCCAGCATTTT. It encodes CASSQDRDQPQHF.

The chain joins TRBV13 to TRBJ2-2; D gene unclear. Germline loops: CDR1 PRHDT, CDR2 FYEKMQ (reference sequence). Trimming removed 6 bases at V and 7 bases at J, with 6 bases between. The length of the CDR3 is 11 residues. CDR3 nucleotide sequence: TGTGCCAGCAGGTTCGGCGGGGAGCTGTTTTTT. Translation gives CASRFGGELFF.

The genes are TRBV6-5 and TRBJ1-6; a possible D gene is TRBD1 (5 bases). Germline assignment: CDR1 MNHEY and CDR2 SVGAGI. The CDR3 sequence is 16 residues long. V dropped 0 bases and J dropped 1 base, with 7 bases sitting between them. In nucleotides, the CDR3 is TGTGCCAGCAGTTACTCCGGGACTTCCTATAATTCACCCCTCCACTTT. Its protein product is CASSYSGTSYNSPLHF.

The rearrangement joins TRBV6-1 to TRBJ1-3; D is ambiguous. Germline-derived CDR1 and CDR2 are MNHNS and SASEGT. The ends were cut back, 3 bases at V and 0 bases at J, with 6 bases in the middle. The CDR3 is made up of 14 amino acids. The DNA of the CDR3 is TGTGCCAGCAGTGACCCCGGCTCTGGAAACACCATATATTTT. This gives the protein CASSDPGSGNTIYF.

This clone was found a few times. This chain joins TRBV2 and TRBJ2-5; D gene ambiguous. In germline, CDR1 is SNHLY, CDR2 FYNNEI. The CDR3 length is 12 residues. V gave up 6 bases and J gave up 5 bases, with 10 bases separating them. Here the CDR3 reads CASSVLGETQYF. The CDR3 DNA is TGTGCCAGCAGCGTCCTGGGGGAGACCCAGTACTTC.

This clone was seen only a few times. The gene calls are TRBV2 and TRBJ1-1; D unclear. The CDR3 has 10 amino acids. Trimming cost V 8 bases and J 8 bases, with 9 bases left between them. Germline V gene lookup returns CDR1 SNHLY and CDR2 FYNNEI. In nucleotides, the CDR3 is TGTGCCAGCGGGAGAAGGGAAGCTTTCTTT. Its protein product is CASGRREAFF.

The chain joins TRBV6-5 to TRBJ1-1, with no clear D. V lost 5 bases and J lost 3, with 10 bases in between. Germline V gene sequence: CDR1 MNHEY, CDR2 SVGAGI. This CDR3 has 13 amino acids. The DNA for the CDR3 is TGTGCCAGCAGTAATAGATGGGACACTGAAGCTTTCTTT. Translation gives CASSNRWDTEAFF.

This clone rates as medium-sized. The chain couples TRBV29-1 to TRBJ2-3; possible D gene TRBD1, 5 bases. V lost 4 bases to trimming and J lost 1 base, with 9 bases between them. Germline V gene lookup returns CDR1 SQVTM and CDR2 ANQGSEA. This CDR3 comprises 13 residues. The CDR3 DNA reads as TGCAGCGTTGCAACAGGAGGCACAGATACGCAGTATTTT. It translates to CSVATGGTDTQYF.

The rearrangement uses TRBV5-1 and TRBJ1-4; TRBD1 matches 9 bases. The CDR3 length is 14 residues. V shed 2 bases and J 7 bases; nucleotides not matched to a gene: 3. Per the germline V gene, CDR1 is SGHRS and CDR2 is YFSETQ. The CDR3 loop is CASSLGTGPEKLFF. Written as DNA, the CDR3 is TGCGCCAGCAGCTTAGGGACAGGGCCTGAAAAACTGTTTTTT.

This clone has a single count. CDR3 sequence: CASSTGPPGGTQYF. The CDR3 DNA follows: TGCGCCAGCAGCACGGGACCGCCTGGGGGGACCCAGTACTTC. The gene calls are TRBV10-2 and TRBJ2-5, with D perhaps assigned TRBD1 or TRBD2 (5 bases each). V lost 6 bases, J lost 7 bases, and 18 bases lay in between. The germline V gene has CDR1 WSHSY and CDR2 SAAADI. The CDR3 spans 14 residues.

V and J are TRBV5-1 and TRBJ2-4; the D gene could be TRBD1 or TRBD2 (5 bases each). CDR3 length: 14 residues. V was pared by 0 bases and J by 5 bases, with 9 bases between. CDR1 SGHRS and CDR2 YFSETQ come from the germline V gene. CDR3 in DNA: TGCGCCAGCAGCTTGGACGGGACGGAAAACATTCAGTACTTC. It encodes CASSLDGTENIQYF.

The V and J genes are TRBV6-5 and TRBJ1-4; D unclear. This CDR3 is 15 amino acids long. V was pared by 5 bases and J by 2 bases, with 12 bases between. Germline V gene sequence: CDR1 MNHEY, CDR2 SVGAGI. The CDR3 here is CASSLEGYTNEKLFF. CDR3 coding DNA: TGTGCCAGCAGTCTCGAGGGTTACACTAATGAAAAACTGTTTTTT.

The chain is built from TRBV15 and TRBJ2-5; the D call may be TRBD1 or TRBD2 (6 bases each). CDR3 size: 15 residues. The germline V gene encodes CDR1 LNHNV and CDR2 YYDKDF (reference sequence). The germline V and J ends were trimmed by 1 base and 1 base, with 10 bases remaining between them. CDR3 sequence reads: CATSRAPGAQETQYF. The CDR3 DNA reads as TGTGCCACCAGCAGAGCACCGGGGGCCCAAGAGACCCAGTACTTC.

V usage is TRBV19 and J usage is TRBJ1-1; 7 nucleotides match TRBD1. With V trimmed by 4 bases and J by 1 base, 3 bases remained unmatched. CDR3 size: 14 residues. CDR1 and CDR2 (germline): LNHDA, SQIVND (reference sequence). CDR3 loop: CASSKDRPNTEAFF. The DNA for the CDR3 is TGTGCCAGTAGTAAGGACAGGCCGAACACTGAAGCTTTCTTT.